A selection of T cell receptor beta chains follows, all from one sample in a study of blood T cell repertoires in COVID-19. Here immunoSEQ multiplex PCR was the method, and the copy in TCRdb shows in-frame clones only, minus some. Among fewer than 200,000 clones listed, over 75% were seen once. The sequenced sample was peripheral blood. The source of these receptors is a man between 65 and 85 years old with active or convalescent COVID-19. CDR3s include the opening cysteine and the closing phenylalanine or tryptophan.

TRBV10-3 14 CAISESTGNQPQHF
TRBV30 11 CAWSVTDTQYF
TRBV29-1 14 CSVAGPSGRETQYF
TRBV2 14 CASSEAAGRETQYF
TRBV7-9 14 CASRKGIEAETQYF
TRBV3-1/TRBV3-2 18 CASSPLLPGHLTNYGYTF
TRBV6-2/TRBV6-3 19 CASSPTPGLAGSSYNEQFF
TRBV20-1 14 CSASSGSVQETQYF
TRBV2 17 CASSVDVNPRFGYEQYF
TRBV3-1/TRBV3-2 12 CASSPPNLELFF
TRBV29-1 11 CSGEYNEKLFF
TRBV29-1 12 CSVSSGRAEAFF